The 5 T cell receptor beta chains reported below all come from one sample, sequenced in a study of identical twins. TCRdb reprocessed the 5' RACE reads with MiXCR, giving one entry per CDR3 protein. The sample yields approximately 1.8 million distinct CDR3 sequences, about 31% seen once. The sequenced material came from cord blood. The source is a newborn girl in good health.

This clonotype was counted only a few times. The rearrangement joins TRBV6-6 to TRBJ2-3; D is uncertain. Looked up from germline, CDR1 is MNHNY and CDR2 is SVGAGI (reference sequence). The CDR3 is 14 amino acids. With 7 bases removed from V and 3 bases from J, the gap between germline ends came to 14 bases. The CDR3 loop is CASTRIVRTDTQYF. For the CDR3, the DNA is TGTGCCAGCACGCGGATCGTAAGGACAGATACGCAGTATTTT.

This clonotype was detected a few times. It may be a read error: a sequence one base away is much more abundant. The DNA of the CDR3 is TGTGTCAGCAGCCCCAGGGACAGGAACTATGGCTACACCTTC. Its protein is CVSSPRDRNYGYTF. The rearrangement joins TRBV12-3 or TRBV12-4 to TRBJ1-2; TRBD1 matches at 8 bases. This CDR3 contains 14 residues.

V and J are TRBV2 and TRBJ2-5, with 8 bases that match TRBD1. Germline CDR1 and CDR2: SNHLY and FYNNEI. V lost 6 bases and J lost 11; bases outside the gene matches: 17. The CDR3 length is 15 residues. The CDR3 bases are TGTGCCAGCAGGACGGACAGGGCTGGCTACAATGAGCAGTACTTC. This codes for CASRTDRAGYNEQYF.

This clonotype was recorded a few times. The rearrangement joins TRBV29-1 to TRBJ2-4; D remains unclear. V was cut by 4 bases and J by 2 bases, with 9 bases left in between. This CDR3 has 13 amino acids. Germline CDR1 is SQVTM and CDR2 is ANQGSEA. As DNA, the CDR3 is TGCAGCGTTGTGTGGGGAACCAAAAACATTCAGTACTTC. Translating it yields CSVVWGTKNIQYF.

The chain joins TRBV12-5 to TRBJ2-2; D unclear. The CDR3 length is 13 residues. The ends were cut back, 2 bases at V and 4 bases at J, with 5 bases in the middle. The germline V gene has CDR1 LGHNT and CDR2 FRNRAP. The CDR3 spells CASGLWGTGELFF. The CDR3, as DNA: TGTGCTAGTGGTTTGTGGGGCACCGGGGAGCTGTTTTTT.